A selection of T cell receptor beta chains follows, all from one sample in a study of blood T cell repertoires in COVID-19. Profiling relied on immunoSEQ multiplex PCR, and the TCRdb table lists in-frame clones only, not all of them. The sample comprises some 180,000 clones, roughly nine tenths of which are singletons, and about a fifth rests with the top ten. Material: peripheral blood. These receptors were taken from a man aged 65-85 years with active or convalescent COVID-19. CDR3s include the opening cysteine and the closing phenylalanine or tryptophan. The order of the fields is CDR3 length, clone size, J gene, V gene, D gene, CDR3 protein, CDR3 DNA. The D gene is left open where the match is weak. Some rows have no size entry. The others give once, few or many, or a class for an expanded clone.

14	NA	TRBJ1-2	TRBV4-3	TRBD1	CASSPNWDSYGYTF	TGCGCCAGCAGCCCTAACTGGGACAGCTATGGCTACACCTTC
12	NA	TRBJ2-5	TRBV29-1	NA	CSVAGSGETQYF	TGCAGCGTTGCGGGGTCTGGGGAGACCCAGTACTTC
15	NA	TRBJ2-5	TRBV9	TRBD2	CASSVSAGGRETQYF	TGTGCCAGCAGCGTAAGCGCGGGGGGGCGGGAGACCCAGTACTTC
14	NA	TRBJ2-7	TRBV28	NA	CASSLNGRGYEQYF	TGTGCCAGCAGTTTAAACGGAAGGGGTTACGAGCAGTACTTC
15	NA	TRBJ1-1	TRBV11-2	NA	CASSLDGRTFAEAFF	TGTGCCAGCAGCTTAGATGGGAGGACCTTCGCTGAAGCTTTCTTT
14	NA	TRBJ1-2	TRBV5-8	NA	CASSLGQILGGYTF	TGTGCCAGCAGCTTGGGACAGATCTTAGGTGGCTACACCTTC
16	NA	TRBJ1-5	TRBV15	NA	CATSRDRAGRSQPQHF	TGTGCCACCAGCAGAGATCGGGCGGGGAGGTCTCAGCCCCAGCATTTT
16	NA	TRBJ1-6	TRBV12-2	NA	CASRFSSPQPRCPLHF	TGTGCAAGTCGCTTTTCGTCCCCCCAGCCGAGGTGCCCCCTCCACTTT
15	NA	TRBJ2-4	TRBV3-1/TRBV3-2	NA	CASSPYTGTKNIQYF	TGTGCCAGCAGCCCCTACACAGGGACCAAAAACATTCAGTACTTC
14	NA	TRBJ1-4	TRBV7-2	NA	CASSSGAFNEKLFF	TGTGCCAGCAGCTCAGGGGCTTTTAATGAAAAACTGTTTTTT
18	NA	TRBJ2-5	TRBV7-9	TRBD2	CASSLAASGSGSKETQYF	TGTGCCAGCAGCTTAGCGGCTAGCGGGAGCGGGTCCAAAGAGACCCAGTACTTC
13	NA	TRBJ2-2	TRBV7-6	NA	CASSPDLIGELFF	TGTGCCAGCAGCCCTGACTTGATCGGGGAGCTGTTTTTT
12	NA	TRBJ1-1	TRBV6-5	NA	CASRSQGQTAFF	TGTGCCAGCAGAAGCCAGGGGCAGACGGCTTTCTTT
14	NA	TRBJ2-7	TRBV14	NA	CASSPYTGSYEQYF	TGTGCCAGCAGCCCCTATACAGGGTCCTACGAGCAGTACTTC
14	NA	TRBJ2-4	TRBV28	NA	CASKKGPRGNIQYF	TGTGCCAGCAAAAAGGGCCCCCGGGGAAACATTCAGTACTTC
15	NA	TRBJ1-2	TRBV7-6	NA	CASSPGGGSNYGYTF	TGTGCCAGCAGTCCAGGTGGCGGGAGTAACTATGGCTACACCTTC
13	once	TRBJ2-5	TRBV7-2	NA	CASQRFEQETQYF	TGTGCCAGTCAGAGGTTCGAGCAAGAGACCCAGTACTTC
16	NA	TRBJ1-4	TRBV29-1	TRBD1	CSSFGTGTISREKLFF	TGCAGCTCCTTCGGGACAGGGACTATCAGCCGGGAAAAACTGTTTTTT
15	NA	TRBJ1-2	TRBV3-1/TRBV3-2	NA	CASSQDGGANYGYTF	TGTGCCAGCAGCCAAGATGGCGGGGCTAACTATGGCTACACCTTC
14	NA	TRBJ2-2	TRBV11-2	NA	CASSPPLHTGELFF	TGTGCCAGCAGCCCCCCTCTTCACACCGGGGAGCTGTTTTTT
12	NA	TRBJ1-2	TRBV11-2	TRBD1	CASSLRDRGYTF	TGTGCCAGCAGCTTGAGGGACAGAGGCTACACCTTC
15	NA	TRBJ1-6	TRBV18	TRBD1	CASSPGQGAYSPLHF	TGTGCCAGCTCACCGGGACAGGGGGCCTATTCACCCCTCCACTTT
12	NA	TRBJ1-1	TRBV24-1	NA	CATSDGGVQTFF	TGTGCCACCAGTGATGGCGGGGTTCAGACTTTCTTT
14	many	TRBJ1-5	TRBV19	NA	CASSPGFSNQPQHF	TGTGCCAGTAGCCCGGGATTTAGCAATCAGCCCCAGCATTTT
13	once	TRBJ2-7	TRBV5-1	NA	CASSSSGNYEQYF	TGCGCCAGCAGCTCCTCAGGGAACTACGAGCAGTACTTC
16	NA	TRBJ2-7	TRBV3-1/TRBV3-2	NA	CASSQGEGRRGREQYF	TGTGCCAGCAGCCAAGGGGAAGGACGGAGGGGGCGCGAGCAGTACTTC
16	NA	TRBJ2-7	TRBV6-2/TRBV6-3	TRBD1	CASSRTQGTGYDEQYF	TGTGCCAGCAGCCGTACCCAAGGGACAGGTTATGACGAGCAGTACTTC
19	NA	TRBJ2-2	TRBV13	NA	CASSRPRYRSKTNTGELFF	TGTGCCAGCAGCAGACCACGTTACAGGAGTAAGACAAACACCGGGGAGCTGTTTTTT
15	NA	TRBJ1-3	TRBV7-2	TRBD1	CASSLQGAIGNTIYF	TGTGCCAGCAGCTTGCAGGGGGCGATTGGAAACACCATATATTTT
13	NA	TRBJ1-2	TRBV5-4	TRBD1	CASRRTGAYGYTF	TGTGCCAGCAGGCGGACAGGCGCTTATGGCTACACCTTC
15	NA	TRBJ2-5	TRBV18	TRBD1	CASSPGKTGEETQYF	TGTGCCAGCTCACCCGGGAAAACAGGGGAAGAGACCCAGTACTTC
14	NA	TRBJ2-7	TRBV19	TRBD1	CASSMAGTGGEQYF	TGTGCCAGTAGTATGGCCGGGACAGGGGGCGAGCAGTACTTC
15	NA	TRBJ1-4	TRBV7-9	TRBD1	CASSKGQGISEKLFF	TGTGCCAGCAGCAAAGGACAGGGAATCAGCGAAAAACTGTTTTTT
17	NA	TRBJ2-2	TRBV5-1	TRBD1	CASSPGTVGSNTGELFF	TGCGCCAGCAGCCCGGGGACAGTGGGGTCGAACACCGGGGAGCTGTTTTTT
13	NA	TRBJ2-7	TRBV18	NA	CASSPPDRGEQYF	TGTGCCAGCTCACCCCCCGACCGGGGGGAGCAGTACTTC
13	NA	TRBJ2-3	TRBV6-5	TRBD1	CASSQGAEDTQYF	TGTGCCAGCAGTCAGGGGGCCGAAGATACGCAGTATTTT
12	NA	TRBJ1-2	TRBV28	NA	CASGIDYDGYTF	TGTGCCAGCGGGATAGACTACGATGGCTACACCTTC
13	NA	TRBJ2-1	TRBV4-1	TRBD2	CASSQAGGYEQFF	TGCGCCAGCAGCCAAGCGGGAGGGTATGAGCAGTTCTTC
15	NA	TRBJ1-1	TRBV3-1/TRBV3-2	NA	CASSQGRAGFTEAFF	TGTGCCAGCAGCCAAGGCAGGGCAGGGTTCACTGAAGCTTTCTTT
15	NA	TRBJ2-2	TRBV5-1	TRBD2	CASSPREGDTGELFF	TGCGCCAGCAGCCCGAGGGAGGGAGACACCGGGGAGCTGTTTTTT
17	once	TRBJ2-7	TRBV6-1	NA	CASSEARVGNRAYEQYF	TGTGCCAGCAGTGAAGCGCGAGTAGGCAACCGGGCCTACGAGCAGTACTTC
16	NA	TRBJ1-5	TRBV18	NA	CASSARRTSSNQPQHF	TGTGCCAGCTCCGCCCGGAGGACTTCAAGCAATCAGCCCCAGCATTTT
13	NA	TRBJ2-1	TRBV24-1	NA	CATSVTAYNEQFF	TGTGCCACCAGTGTGACAGCTTACAATGAGCAGTTCTTC
15	NA	TRBJ1-5	TRBV6-5	TRBD1	CASSLQGARVQPQHF	TGTGCCAGCAGCTTACAGGGGGCTAGAGTTCAGCCCCAGCATTTT
14	NA	TRBJ1-5	TRBV19	NA	CASSIRGQNQPQHF	TGTGCCAGTAGTATTCGGGGACAAAATCAGCCCCAGCATTTT